Sequencing of this T cell receptor beta chain was carried out in a study of cytomegalovirus exposure and HLA in healthy donors. Study at large: Genotyping showed 81% of hundreds of donors falling in the Caucasian-associated ancestry cluster.

Notes on this clone: Its matching antigen is unknown.

Germline lookup yields CDR1 MDHEN and CDR2 SYDVKM. The V and J ends lost 8 bases and 7 bases, in that order; junction bases with no gene match: 9. The CDR3 contains 14 residues. A multiplex PCR was run with 60 Vbeta primers and 13 Jbeta primers. In the original processing: A later analysis counted tens of millions of unique TCR beta chains, around 10 million shared. This table comes from immunoSEQ multiplex PCR, and its TCRdb copy is limited to in-frame clones, with some not included. V and J calls and clone size are those listed in that table; D and trimming were worked out from the DNA. The sample has about 150,000 clones; about 84% are singletons. The study, taken as a whole, reports: When analyzed later, a missense DCLRE1C variant was found to be linked to TCR beta V- and J-gene trimming.

This sequence originates from a man aged 50-60 years in good health and CMV-seropositive. Sequenced: PBMCs. This chain joins TRBV28 and TRBJ2-3, with TRBD2 identical over 10 bases. The CDR3 region is CASVGLAIQNTQYF. CDR3 sequence (DNA): TGTGCCAGCGTGGGACTAGCGATCCAAAATACGCAGTATTTT.